These 3 T cell receptor beta chains came from one sample sequenced in a study of T cells in Graves' hyperthyroidism and ophthalmopathy. RNA transcripts provided the source from which TCR beta CDR3 regions were amplified. HTBI primers drove first-round RT-PCR of the TCR CDR3. TCRdb re-called the multiplex PCR reads with MiXCR, one entry per CDR3 protein. The top ten hold approximately 30% of the sample, which has roughly 500,000 distinct CDR3 sequences, 15% to 20% seen once. Sequenced input: blood. The receptors originated from a woman in her thirties with Graves' ophthalmopathy.

This rearrangement joins TRBV28 to TRBJ2-7; 8 bases line up with TRBD1. The CDR3 has 13 residues. Looked up from germline, CDR1 is MDHEN and CDR2 is SYDVKM. V lost 8 bases to trimming and J lost 3 bases; unmatched junction nucleotides: 6. The DNA of the CDR3 is TGTGCCAGCCGAACAGGGGGGATCTACGAGCAGTACTTC. Translation gives CASRTGGIYEQYF.

At least ten counts were recorded for this clonotype. CDR3 residues: CSASQTSGSNTGELFF. The CDR3 nucleotides read TGCAGTGCTAGTCAGACTAGCGGATCGAACACCGGGGAGCTGTTTTTT. This chain uses TRBV20-1 with TRBJ2-2, with TRBD2 matching over 9 bases. There are 16 residues in the CDR3. Trimming took 3 bases from V and 0 from J; bases not matched to a gene: 5. Germline assignment: CDR1 DFQATT and CDR2 SNEGSKA (reference sequence).

In its sample, this clonotype was seen a few times. The V gene is TRBV20-1, the J gene TRBJ2-7, with 7 nucleotides matching TRBD2. Germline CDR1 and CDR2: DFQATT and SNEGSKA (reference sequence). The CDR3 runs to 17 residues. Germline trimming cut 0 bases from V and 3 bases from J; bases unmatched to any gene: 14. DNA of the CDR3: TGCAGTGCTAGAGACATCGTAGGTCTAGCGGATGACTACGAGCAGTACTTC. This encodes CSARDIVGLADDYEQYF.